A selection of T cell receptor beta chains follows, all from one sample in a study of T-cell memory formation after mild COVID-19. TCRdb reprocessed the 5' RACE reads with MiXCR, giving one entry per CDR3 protein. The table includes about 320,000 distinct CDR3 sequences, roughly an eighth detected once. Specimen: PBMCs or a T cell subset sorted from them (not recorded which). All receptors come from a man younger than 30 who had mild COVID-19 (a few samples of this study predate the infection). Cell type and time point are not known. The CDR3 runs from the conserved cysteine through the conserved F or W. A D gene is named only where the DNA matches it firmly. Size tells how often a clone was seen (once, few, many) or the class of an expanded clone, and some rows leave it out.

few	TRBV4-1	-	TRBJ2-4	CASSLRNVAKNIQYF	TGCGCCAGCAGCCTCAGGAATGTAGCCAAAAACATTCAGTACTTC
-	TRBV10-3	-	TRBJ2-7	CATGTAEQYF	TGTGCCACCGGGACGGCCGAGCAGTACTTC
few	TRBV20-1	-	TRBJ1-2	CSALTAFHGYTF	TGCAGTGCTCTGACTGCATTCCATGGCTACACCTTC
-	TRBV28	-	TRBJ2-5	CASSLRWGDQETQYF	TGTGCCAGCAGTCTTCGTTGGGGGGACCAAGAGACCCAGTACTTC
-	TRBV15	-	TRBJ1-1	CATSSGSGSEAFF	TGTGCCACCAGCTCCGGGTCGGGCTCTGAAGCTTTCTTT
few	TRBV29-1	-	TRBJ2-2	CSGSDPANTGELFF	TGCAGCGGATCCGACCCAGCGAACACCGGGGAGCTGTTTTTT
-	TRBV7-2	TRBD2	TRBJ2-3	CASSLAGLAGNTQYF	TGTGCCAGCAGCTTAGCCGGACTAGCGGGAAATACGCAGTATTTT
few	TRBV25-1	-	TRBJ2-5	CASSASGAGGETQYF	TGTGCCAGCAGTGCCTCCGGGGCCGGTGGGGAGACCCAGTACTTC
-	TRBV20-1	-	TRBJ1-6	CSAPREATYNSPLHF	TGCAGTGCCCCACGGGAGGCGACCTATAATTCACCCCTCCACTTT
-	TRBV4-1	-	TRBJ2-7	CASSRRDSLLYEQYF	TGCGCCAGCAGCCGGAGGGACAGTCTCCTTTACGAGCAGTACTTC
-	TRBV5-1	-	TRBJ2-6	CASSSDPGANVLTF	TGCGCCAGCAGCTCAGATCCTGGGGCCAACGTCCTGACTTTC
few	TRBV6-5	-	TRBJ2-5	CASIPASGGAVETQYF	TGTGCCAGCATCCCGGCGTCTGGGGGGGCCGTGGAGACCCAGTACTTC
few	TRBV7-2	-	TRBJ2-5	CASSLEWVPQETQYF	TGTGCCAGCAGCTTAGAATGGGTACCACAAGAGACCCAGTACTTC
-	TRBV20-1	-	TRBJ2-2	CSARGGIYTGELFF	TGCAGTGCTAGAGGGGGGATATACACCGGGGAGCTGTTTTTT
few	TRBV15	-	TRBJ2-5	CATSPLGSKETQYF	TGTGCCACCAGCCCGTTGGGGTCTAAAGAGACCCAGTACTTC
-	TRBV6-5	-	TRBJ1-2	CASSGRGGYGYTF	TGTGCCAGCAGCGGTCGGGGTGGCTATGGCTACACCTTC
-	TRBV7-2	-	TRBJ2-7	CASSLIGELYEQYF	TGTGCCAGCAGCTTAATAGGGGAGCTCTACGAGCAGTACTTC
few	TRBV10-2	-	TRBJ1-1	CASSESARGRYTEAFF	TGCGCCAGCAGTGAGTCGGCGAGGGGGAGGTACACTGAAGCTTTCTTT
few	TRBV12-3/TRBV12-4	-	TRBJ2-7	CASSLGGPSSYEQYF	TGTGCCAGCAGTTTAGGGGGGCCTAGCTCCTACGAGCAGTACTTC
many	TRBV4-2	TRBD1	TRBJ2-5	CASSQPLRGRFGETQYF	TGTGCCAGCAGCCAGCCACTCAGGGGGCGATTTGGTGAGACCCAGTACTTC
-	TRBV5-1	-	TRBJ1-4	CASSPDGDNEKLFF	TGCGCCAGCAGCCCGGACGGTGATAATGAAAAACTGTTTTTT
few	TRBV6-5	TRBD1	TRBJ1-2	CASSRQGAYGYTF	TGTGCCAGCAGCAGACAGGGGGCCTATGGCTACACCTTC
many	TRBV7-2	-	TRBJ2-2	CASSFTGELFF	TGTGCCAGCAGCTTTACCGGGGAGCTGTTTTTT
-	TRBV11-2	TRBD1	TRBJ2-4	CASSLGPDRVKNIQYF	TGTGCCAGCAGCTTAGGACCGGACAGGGTCAAAAACATTCAGTACTTC
few	TRBV5-5	TRBD1	TRBJ1-3	CASSSPSDRGPGNTIYF	TGTGCCAGCAGCTCTCCCTCGGACAGGGGGCCTGGAAACACCATATATTTT
-	TRBV18	-	TRBJ1-2	CASSPRSGDYGYTF	TGTGCCAGCTCACCACGGTCAGGGGACTATGGCTACACCTTC
many	TRBV6-5	-	TRBJ1-5	CASSYSYPPSSNQPQHF	TGTGCCAGCAGCTATTCCTACCCCCCGTCGAGCAATCAGCCCCAGCATTTT
few	TRBV20-1	TRBD2	TRBJ2-1	CSARGLSSGDVNEQFF	TGCAGTGCTAGAGGACTTTCTAGCGGGGATGTGAATGAGCAGTTCTTC
-	TRBV14	-	TRBJ1-2	CASSPVRGFGYTF	TGTGCCAGCAGCCCGGTCCGGGGATTTGGCTACACCTTC
-	TRBV6-6	TRBD1	TRBJ1-5	CATLTPSGWGSPGQGLQPQHF	TGTGCCACCCTGACACCGTCCGGATGGGGTAGCCCGGGACAGGGATTACAGCCCCAGCATTTT